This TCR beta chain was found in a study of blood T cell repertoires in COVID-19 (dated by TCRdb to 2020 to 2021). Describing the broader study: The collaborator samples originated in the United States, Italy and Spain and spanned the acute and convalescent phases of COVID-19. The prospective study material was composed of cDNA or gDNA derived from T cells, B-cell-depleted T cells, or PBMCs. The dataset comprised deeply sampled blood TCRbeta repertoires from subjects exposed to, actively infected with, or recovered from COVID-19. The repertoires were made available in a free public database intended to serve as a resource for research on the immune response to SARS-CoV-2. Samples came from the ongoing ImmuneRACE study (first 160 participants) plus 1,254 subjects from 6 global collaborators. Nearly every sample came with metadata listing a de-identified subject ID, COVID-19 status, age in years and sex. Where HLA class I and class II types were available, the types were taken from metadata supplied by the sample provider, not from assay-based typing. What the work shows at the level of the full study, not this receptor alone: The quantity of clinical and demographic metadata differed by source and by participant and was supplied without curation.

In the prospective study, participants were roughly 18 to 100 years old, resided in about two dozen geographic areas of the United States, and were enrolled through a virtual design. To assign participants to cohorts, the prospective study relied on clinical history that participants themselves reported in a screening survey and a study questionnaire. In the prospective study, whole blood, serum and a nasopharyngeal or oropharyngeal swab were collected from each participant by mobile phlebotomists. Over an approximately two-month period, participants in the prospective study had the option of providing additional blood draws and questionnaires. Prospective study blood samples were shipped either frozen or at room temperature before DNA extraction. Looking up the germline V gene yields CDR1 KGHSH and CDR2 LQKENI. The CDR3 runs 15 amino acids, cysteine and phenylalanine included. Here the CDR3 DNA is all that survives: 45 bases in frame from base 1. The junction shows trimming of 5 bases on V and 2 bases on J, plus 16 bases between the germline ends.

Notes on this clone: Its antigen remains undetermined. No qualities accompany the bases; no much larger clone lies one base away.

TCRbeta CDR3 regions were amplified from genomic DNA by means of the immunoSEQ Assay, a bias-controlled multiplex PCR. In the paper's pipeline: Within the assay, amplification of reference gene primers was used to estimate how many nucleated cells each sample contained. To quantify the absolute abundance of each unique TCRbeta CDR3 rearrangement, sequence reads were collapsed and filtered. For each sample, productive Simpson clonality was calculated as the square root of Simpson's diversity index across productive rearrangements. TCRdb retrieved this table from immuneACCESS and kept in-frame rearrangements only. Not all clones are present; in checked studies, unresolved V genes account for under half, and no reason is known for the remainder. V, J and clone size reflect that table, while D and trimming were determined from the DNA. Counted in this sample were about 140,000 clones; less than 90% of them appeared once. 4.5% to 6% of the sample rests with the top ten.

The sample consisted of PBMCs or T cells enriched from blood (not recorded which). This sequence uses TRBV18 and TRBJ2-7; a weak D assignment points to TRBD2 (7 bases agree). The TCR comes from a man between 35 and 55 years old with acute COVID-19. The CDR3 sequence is CASSILRGAAYEQYF. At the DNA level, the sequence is TGTGCCAGCTCAATCCTCCGGGGGGCGGCCTACGAGCAGTACTTC.